A selection of T cell receptor beta chains follows, all from one sample in a study of T cell changes during pregnancy in multiple sclerosis. Sequencing used immunoSEQ multiplex PCR; TCRdb keeps in-frame clones, though not all of them. The sample shows around 95,000 clones, 94% of them seen only once. Specimen: peripheral blood, collected after pregnancy. The receptors were gathered from a female donor in good health, enrolled as a control in a pregnancy study. Both conserved end residues are part of each CDR3. D genes are given only for firm matches. Size is stated for part of the rows, as once, few or many counts, or as a class when the clone is expanded.

d_gene	v_gene	abundance	j_gene	CDR3nt	CDR3aa
TRBD1	TRBV7-6	.	TRBJ1-1	TGTGCCAGCAGCCGATCCCGACAGGGGTACACTGAAGCTTTCTTT	CASSRSRQGYTEAFF
.	TRBV10-3	.	TRBJ2-2	TGTGCCATCAGTGGACAACAGGGTTTACTGAACACCGGGGAGCTGTTTTTT	CAISGQQGLLNTGELFF
.	TRBV7-8	.	TRBJ2-3	TGTGCCAGCAGCTTAGCCGCGGTCTATGGCACAGATACGCAGTATTTT	CASSLAAVYGTDTQYF
.	TRBV9	once	TRBJ2-7	TGTGCCAGCAGCATAAAAGCAGGGACACCTTCAGGGGAGCAGTACTTC	CASSIKAGTPSGEQYF
.	TRBV6-1	.	TRBJ1-5	TGTGCCAGCAGTGAAGAAGGACAGCGAAATCAGCCCCAGCATTTT	CASSEEGQRNQPQHF
TRBD2	TRBV5-1	.	TRBJ2-7	TGCGCCAGCAGCATGGTTGGCGGGAGATCTTACGAGCAGTACTTC	CASSMVGGRSYEQYF
.	TRBV6-5	.	TRBJ2-5	TGTGCCAGCAGCCCGGAGCCAACTCACGAGACCCAGTACTTC	CASSPEPTHETQYF
.	TRBV5-5	.	TRBJ2-2	TGTGCCAGCAGCTTGGCCACGGGCACCGGGGAGCTGTTTTTT	CASSLATGTGELFF
.	TRBV9	.	TRBJ2-1	TGTGCCAGCAGCCCTCAAATCCCTTCGAGAGGGAATGAGCAGTTCTTC	CASSPQIPSRGNEQFF
.	TRBV4-1	.	TRBJ2-7	TGCGCCAGCAGCCAAGGGGCATTATACGAGCAGTACTTC	CASSQGALYEQYF
TRBD2	TRBV5-1	.	TRBJ2-1	TGCGCCAGCAGCTTACCGGGACTAGCGGACAATGAGCAGTTCTTC	CASSLPGLADNEQFF
.	TRBV5-1	.	TRBJ2-7	TGCGCCAGCAGCTTGATCAGGGGCTCCTACGAGCAGTACTTC	CASSLIRGSYEQYF
.	TRBV28	.	TRBJ2-5	TGTGCCAGCAGTTTTACACAGCTCCAAGAGACCCAGTACTTC	CASSFTQLQETQYF
.	TRBV6-5	.	TRBJ1-1	TGTGCCAGCAGTTACAGCGGGGAAGCTTTCTTT	CASSYSGEAFF
.	TRBV7-7	.	TRBJ2-7	TGTGCTAGCAGCCCAAGTCTAGGCCGCGAGCAGTACTTC	CASSPSLGREQYF
.	TRBV5-4	.	TRBJ1-2	TGTGCCAGCAGCTTGGGTGGAGTCTTATATGGCTACACCTTC	CASSLGGVLYGYTF
.	TRBV2	.	TRBJ2-7	TGTGCCAGCAGACAGGTAATCCACGAGCAGTACTTC	CASRQVIHEQYF
TRBD2	TRBV7-2	.	TRBJ2-1	TGTGCCAGCAGCCCCCTGGGGGGGTTTCCCTACAATGAGCAGTTCTTC	CASSPLGGFPYNEQFF
TRBD1	TRBV27	.	TRBJ2-7	TGTGCCAGCAGTCTCCTACCAGGGGGCAGGAGCTCCTACGAGCAGTACTTC	CASSLLPGGRSSYEQYF
TRBD2	TRBV7-8	.	TRBJ2-5	TGTGCCAGCAGCTTAGGGCCTCGAGCGGGACAAGAGACCCAGTACTTC	CASSLGPRAGQETQYF
.	TRBV5-1	.	TRBJ2-7	TGCGCCAGCACCCCGGAGGGTTGGGATGGAGACGAGCAGTACTTC	CASTPEGWDGDEQYF
TRBD1	TRBV19	.	TRBJ1-2	TGTGCCAGTAGTATCCCAGGGGGCCTATACGGGGTCTATGGCTACACCTTC	CASSIPGGLYGVYGYTF
.	TRBV28	.	TRBJ1-5	TGTGCCAGCAGTTCCCCCGTGAGTTGGGGAGGTAGCAATCAGCCCCAGCATTTT	CASSSPVSWGGSNQPQHF
.	TRBV5-1	.	TRBJ2-3	TGCGCCAGCAGCCTCCCCGGGAGCACAGATACGCAGTATTTT	CASSLPGSTDTQYF
.	TRBV29-1	.	TRBJ2-5	TGCAGCGCCCGGACAGGGAGGAGCGGGAGGCGGCGAGAGACCCAGTACTTC	CSARTGRSGRRRETQYF
.	TRBV18	.	TRBJ2-7	TGTGCCACCTCTATGCGCGATGGCTACGAGCAGTACTTC	CATSMRDGYEQYF
TRBD2	TRBV19	.	TRBJ2-1	TGTGCCAGTAGTATAGTGGCTAGCGGGAGTCAGAATGAGCAGTTCTTC	CASSIVASGSQNEQFF
TRBD2	TRBV7-9	.	TRBJ2-7	TGTGCCAGCAGCTTAGACGGGGAGGGGAGGCACGAGCAGTACTTC	CASSLDGEGRHEQYF
.	TRBV5-6	.	TRBJ2-7	TGTGCCAGCAGCTTTAGCGGAGTGTACGAGCAGTACTTC	CASSFSGVYEQYF
TRBD1	TRBV10-3	once	TRBJ2-5	TGTGCCATCAACAGGGGGTTTGAGGAGACCCAGTACTTC	CAINRGFEETQYF
.	TRBV27	once	TRBJ1-2	TGTGCCAGCAGACCCCAGCGATCTAACTATGGCTACACCTTC	CASRPQRSNYGYTF
TRBD1	TRBV19	.	TRBJ2-2	TGTGCCAGCCCTGACAGGGGTCGCACCGGGGAGCTGTTTTTT	CASPDRGRTGELFF
TRBD1	TRBV19	.	TRBJ2-2	TGTGCCAGTAGTATCCTCCGGGACAGGGGGAGGGAGCTGTTTTTT	CASSILRDRGRELFF
TRBD1	TRBV30	.	TRBJ2-7	TGTGCCTGGACAGGGGGCGCTCAGTACGAGCAGTACTTC	CAWTGGAQYEQYF
.	TRBV7-7	.	TRBJ1-3	TGTGCCAGCAGCAGGGAGTTTGGTGTCGGAAACACCATATATTTT	CASSREFGVGNTIYF
.	TRBV27	.	TRBJ1-2	TGTGCCAGCAGTTACCGGGCCCAGCAGGGGGGCTACACCTTC	CASSYRAQQGGYTF
TRBD1	TRBV5-5	.	TRBJ1-1	TGTGCCAGCAGCTTCTTACAGGGGGCAGGGACTGAAGCTTTCTTT	CASSFLQGAGTEAFF
TRBD2	TRBV9	.	TRBJ2-1	TGTGCCAGCAGCATCCGACTAGCGGGAGACGTTAATGAGCAGTTCTTC	CASSIRLAGDVNEQFF
.	TRBV7-9	.	TRBJ2-7	TGTGCCAGCAGCCGAAATCGACCGGGAAGCTACGAGCAGTACTTC	CASSRNRPGSYEQYF
TRBD1	TRBV10-2	once	TRBJ2-5	TGCGCCAGCAGAGATCGATCGACAGGGCGGCAAGAGACCCAGTACTTC	CASRDRSTGRQETQYF
.	TRBV2	.	TRBJ2-7	TGTGCCAGCAGTCCGGGCCCCGTCCGGGGTGGCGAGCAGTACTTC	CASSPGPVRGGEQYF
.	TRBV4-2	.	TRBJ1-4	TGTGCCAGCAGCCTGCGAGACAGTAATGAAAAACTGTTTTTT	CASSLRDSNEKLFF
.	TRBV9	.	TRBJ2-5	TGTGCCAGCAGCGTCGGGAGTGAGGAGACCCAGTACTTC	CASSVGSEETQYF
.	TRBV5-6	once	TRBJ2-7	TGTGCCAGCAGCTTGATCTCCTCCTACGAGCAGTACTTC	CASSLISSYEQYF
.	TRBV18	once	TRBJ2-1	TGTGCCAGCTCACCACGGGCTAGCGCTAACAATGAGCAGTTCTTC	CASSPRASANNEQFF
TRBD1	TRBV6-4	.	TRBJ1-5	TGTGCCAGCAACCCTGGGACAGGGGCCCGCGAGGGCAATCAGCCCCAGCATTTT	CASNPGTGAREGNQPQHF
TRBD2	TRBV7-9	.	TRBJ2-1	TGTGCCAGCAGTACCCTAGCGGGAGGTTTAGATGAGCAGTTCTTC	CASSTLAGGLDEQFF
.	TRBV5-5	.	TRBJ1-1	TGTGCCAGCAGCTCCCGTTTCGGGGGAAACACTGAAGCTTTCTTT	CASSSRFGGNTEAFF
.	TRBV2	.	TRBJ1-5	TGTGCCAGCAGCCCTAGAGGTCAGCCCCAGCATTTT	CASSPRGQPQHF
.	TRBV5-1	.	TRBJ1-4	TGCGCCAGCAGCTTGGAAGATTCTACAACTAATGAAAAACTGTTTTTT	CASSLEDSTTNEKLFF
TRBD1	TRBV2	.	TRBJ1-2	TGTGCCAGCAGTGAATACCGGACAGGGAGGAGTGGCTACACCTTC	CASSEYRTGRSGYTF
TRBD1	TRBV28	.	TRBJ1-2	TGTGCCGGATGGGACAGGGGATATGGCTACACCTTC	CAGWDRGYGYTF
.	TRBV20-1	.	TRBJ2-7	TGCAGTGCTAGCGCGTACGAGCAGTACTTC	CSASAYEQYF
.	TRBV9	.	TRBJ2-7	TGTGCCAGCAGTCAAACTAGCAGCCCCTACGAGCAGTACTTC	CASSQTSSPYEQYF